This TCR beta chain was retrieved from a study of tumor-infiltrating lymphocytes in primary liver carcinoma. Points on this clonotype: No antigen is known for it. Its ends do not fully match the called genes, so a read error is possible.

Both RNA and DNA were isolated together from 20-30 mg of bulk tissue that had not been sorted. Samples were taken from five separate regions (per tumor). Germline V CDR1 and CDR2: MGHRA, YSYEKL. There are 16 residues in the CDR3. Study-level points and caveats: Among top clones, only about 7-25% appeared in all five tumor regions. Tumor specimens were characterized by a significantly higher top-250-clone fraction than blood (p = 0.039).

TCR beta cDNA was reverse-transcribed from approximately 0.45 ug of total RNA. The reaction used a constant-region primer and ProtoScript II reverse transcriptase. It was through three nested multiplex PCR rounds of slightly modified ARM-PCR that TCR beta libraries arose. TRBV1-TRBV30 forward and Cbeta reverse primers drove the first two roughly 11-cycle rounds. MiXCR, run by TCRdb on the multiplex PCR reads, gives a single entry per CDR3 protein. In the table there are under 200,000 distinct CDR3 sequences, approximately 80% of which are singletons. The V and J genes are TRBV4-1 and TRBJ2-2; the match to TRBD1 covers 12 bases. This clonotype was sampled from a man in his forties with primary liver carcinoma and hepatitis B virus infection. Material: tumor tissue from primary liver carcinoma. The CDR3 DNA follows: TGCGCCGGCAGCGCCGGGACAGGGGGCGATACCGGGGATCTGTTTTTT. Amino acids: CAGSAGTGGDTGDLFF.